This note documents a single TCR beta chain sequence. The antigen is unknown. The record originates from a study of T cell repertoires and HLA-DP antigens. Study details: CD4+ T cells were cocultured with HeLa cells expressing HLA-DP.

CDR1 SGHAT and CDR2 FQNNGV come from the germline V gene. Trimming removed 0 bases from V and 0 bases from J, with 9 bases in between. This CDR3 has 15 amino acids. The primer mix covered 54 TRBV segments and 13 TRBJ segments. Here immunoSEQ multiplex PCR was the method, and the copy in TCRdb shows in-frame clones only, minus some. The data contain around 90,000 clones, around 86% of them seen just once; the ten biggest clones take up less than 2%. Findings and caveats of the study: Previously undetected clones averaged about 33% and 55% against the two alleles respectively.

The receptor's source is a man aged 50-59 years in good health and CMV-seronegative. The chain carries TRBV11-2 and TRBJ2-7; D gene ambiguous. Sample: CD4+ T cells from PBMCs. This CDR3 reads CASSLDRLSSYEQYF. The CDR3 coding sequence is TGTGCCAGCAGCTTAGATCGGCTTAGCTCCTACGAGCAGTACTTC. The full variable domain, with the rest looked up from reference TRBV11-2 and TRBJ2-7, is EAGVAQSPRYKIIEKRQSVAFWCNPISGHATLYWYQQILGQGPKLLIQFQNNGVVDDSQLPKDRFSAERLKGVDSTLKIQPAKLEDSAVYLCASSLDRLSSYEQYFGPGTRLTVT.